This T cell receptor (beta chain) was retrieved from a study of T cell responses to AZD1222 COVID-19 vaccine. On this clone: Its antigen is as yet unknown.

Study observations and caveats: Only six or seven AZD1222 recipients tested seropositive at baseline. Donors were mostly white British, more females; clonal diversity possibly underestimated.

The germline CDR1 and CDR2 sequences are SGHDT and YYEEEE. V trimming: 2 bases; J trimming: 4 bases; junction bases outside the gene matches: 3. This CDR3 spans 15 amino acids. Profiled with immunoSEQ multiplex PCR; TCRdb holds only in-frame clones, not every one. The repertoire has approximately 160,000 clones, 85% to 95% of them found once; the top ten carry roughly 0.9%. The chain combines TRBV5-6 with TRBJ1-5; 10 nucleotides line up with TRBD1. The clonotype was recovered from an adult in good health. The sequencing used peripheral blood, collected on day 0 of AZD1222 vaccination. The CDR3 protein is CASSFGTGVNQPQHF. CDR3 DNA sequence: TGTGCCAGCAGCTTCGGGACAGGGGTGAATCAGCCCCAGCATTTT.